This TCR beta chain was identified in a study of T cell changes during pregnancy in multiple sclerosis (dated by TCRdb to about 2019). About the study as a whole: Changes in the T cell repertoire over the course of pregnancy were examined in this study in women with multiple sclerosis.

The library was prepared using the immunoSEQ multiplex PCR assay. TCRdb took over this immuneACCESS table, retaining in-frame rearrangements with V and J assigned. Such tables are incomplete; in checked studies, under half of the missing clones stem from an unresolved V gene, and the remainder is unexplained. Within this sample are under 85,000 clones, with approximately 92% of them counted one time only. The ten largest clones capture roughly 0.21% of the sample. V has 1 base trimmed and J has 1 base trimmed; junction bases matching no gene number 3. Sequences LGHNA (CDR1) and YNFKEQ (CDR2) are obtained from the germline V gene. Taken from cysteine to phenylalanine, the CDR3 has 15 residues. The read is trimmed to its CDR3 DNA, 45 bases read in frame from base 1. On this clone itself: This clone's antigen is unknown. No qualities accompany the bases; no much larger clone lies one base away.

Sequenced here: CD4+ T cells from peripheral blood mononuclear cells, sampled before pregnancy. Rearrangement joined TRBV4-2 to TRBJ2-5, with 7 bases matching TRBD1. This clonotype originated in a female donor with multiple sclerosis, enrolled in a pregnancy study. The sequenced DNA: TGTGCCAGCAGCCAAGTAACAGGGGTCCAAGAGACCCAGTACTTC. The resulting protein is CASSQVTGVQETQYF.